The present entry profiles one T cell receptor (beta chain) with its context. Germline V gene data show CDR1 as SGHRS and CDR2 as YFSETQ. This CDR3 contains 14 residues. The ends were cut back, 4 bases at V and 8 bases at J, with 18 bases in the middle. The data are from a study of blood T cell repertoires in COVID-19. How the authors handled the data: Nucleated cell counts were estimated from reference gene primer amplification. The method was immunoSEQ multiplex PCR; TCRdb's version includes in-frame clones alone and lacks a portion of them. V, J and clone size were drawn from that table, and D and trimming were deduced from the DNA. The table includes 300,000 or so clones, over 70% detected once.

Sequenced: peripheral blood. The J gene is TRBJ1-1, the V gene TRBV5-1; tentative D call: TRBD1 (5 bases). The origin of this receptor is a woman aged 40 to 50 who had recovered from COVID-19. Here the CDR3 DNA reads TGCGCCAGCAGCCCAAACCCCGGGACTCCGGAAGCTTTCTTT. As protein: CASSPNPGTPEAFF.